The TCR beta chain under discussion was sequenced for a study of shared clonotypes between healthy human individuals. Assay used: immunoSEQ multiplex PCR; TCRdb lists only in-frame clones, some missing. The sample contains 2 million to 3 million clones, 93% of which appear only once. The germline gives CDR1 SEHNR, CDR2 FQNEAQ (reference sequence). This CDR3 has 14 amino acids. With 5 bases clipped from V and 3 bases from J, the junction kept 4 bases outside the gene matches. This TCR was sampled from a man younger than 35 in good health. Some clones in this sample may be carry-over from other donors' samples. The chain links TRBV7-9 to TRBJ1-3, with 7 bases lining up with TRBD1. Sequencing input: naive CD4+ T cells from PBMCs. The subset denotes: CD45RA+ positively selected. The CDR3 here is CASSPGGIGNTIYF. In DNA form, the CDR3 reads TGTGCCAGCAGCCCAGGGGGGATTGGAAACACCATATATTTT.